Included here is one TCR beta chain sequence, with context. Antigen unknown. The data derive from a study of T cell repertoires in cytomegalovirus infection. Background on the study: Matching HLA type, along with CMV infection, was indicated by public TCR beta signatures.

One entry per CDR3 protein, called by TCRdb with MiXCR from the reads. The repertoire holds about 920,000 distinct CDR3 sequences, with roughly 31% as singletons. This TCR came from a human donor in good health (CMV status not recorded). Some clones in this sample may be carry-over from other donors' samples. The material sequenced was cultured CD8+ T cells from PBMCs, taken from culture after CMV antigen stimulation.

CDR3 sequence: CASSMGSSYEQYV. For the CDR3, the DNA is TGTGCCAGTAGTATGGGCAGTAGCTACGAGCAGTACGTC. V usage is TRBV19 and J usage is TRBJ2-7; D not resolved. Germline-derived CDR1 and CDR2 are LNHDA and SQIVND (reference sequence). The CDR3 runs 13 residues. V lost 3 bases and J lost 3, with 9 bases in between.